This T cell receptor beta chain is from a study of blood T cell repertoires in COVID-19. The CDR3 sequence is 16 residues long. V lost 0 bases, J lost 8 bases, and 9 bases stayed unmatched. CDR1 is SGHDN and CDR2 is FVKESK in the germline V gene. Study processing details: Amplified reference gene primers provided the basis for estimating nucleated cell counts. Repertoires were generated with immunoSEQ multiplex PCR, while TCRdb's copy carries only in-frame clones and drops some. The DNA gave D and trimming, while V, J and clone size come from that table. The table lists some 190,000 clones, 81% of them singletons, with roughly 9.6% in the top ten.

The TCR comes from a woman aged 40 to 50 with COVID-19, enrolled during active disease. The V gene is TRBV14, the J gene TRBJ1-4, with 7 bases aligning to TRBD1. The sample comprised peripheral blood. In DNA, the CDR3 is TGTGCCAGCAGCCAAGATCTCCACAGGGGTGGCGAAAAACTGTTTTTT. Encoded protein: CASSQDLHRGGEKLFF.